The text below deals with one TCR beta chain. Its antigen is currently unknown. This specimen belongs to a study of radiotherapy plus CTLA-4 blockade in lung cancer. Patients with chemo-refractory metastatic non-small-cell lung cancer received focal radiation plus CTLA-4 blockade with ipilimumab. Notes on the study in general: Radiotherapy with ipilimumab was followed by blood expansion of tumor-derived clones. Early blood T cell clone dynamics reportedly forecast response best, with interferon-beta.

Data came from immunoSEQ multiplex PCR; TCRdb stores just in-frame clones and leaves some out. The sample has 86,000 or so clones, roughly 79% seen once. The length of the CDR3 is 16 residues. The germline V gene has CDR1 MNHGY and CDR2 SVAAGI. J gave up 0 bases and V 4 bases, and 5 bases lay outside the gene matches. Here the sequenced sample was peripheral blood, taken from a patient treated with radiotherapy plus ipilimumab. The receptor was isolated from a human donor with non-small cell lung cancer who had a partial response to radiotherapy plus ipilimumab. Some clones in this sample may be carry-over from other donors' samples. The chain uses TRBV6-9 and TRBJ2-3; TRBD2 agrees at 9 bases. The CDR3 region is CASSSITSGSTDTQYF. The CDR3 DNA is TGTGCCAGCAGTTCGATAACTAGCGGGAGCACAGATACGCAGTATTTT.